These 26 T cell receptor beta chains were all obtained from the same sample, sequenced in a study of CD8+ T cells in alopecia areata. Reverse transcription of extracted RNA yielded cDNA, which provided the sequencing template. The data were produced by immunoSEQ multiplex PCR, yet TCRdb's version contains in-frame clones alone and is incomplete. Of 160,000 or so clones detected, roughly 60% appear once; the ten largest clones hold roughly 17%. Treatment noted: oral pan-JAK inhibitor, 5-10 mg twice daily. This material consisted of CD4+ T cells sorted from blood, taken around week 55, from a patient treated with tofacitinib. These receptors were taken from a human donor with alopecia areata.

The genes are TRBV2 and TRBJ2-3; unclear D gene. The germline CDR1 and CDR2 sequences are SNHLY and FYNNEI. The V end lost 7 bases, the J end lost 4 bases, and 9 bases lay between the germline ends. The CDR3 sequence is 12 residues long. The CDR3 DNA is TGTGCCAGCACCGAGAGGCCAGATACGCAGTATTTT. Its translation: CASTERPDTQYF.

V usage is TRBV30 and J usage is TRBJ1-1; D unclear. The V gene lost 2 bases and the J gene lost 3 bases, with 13 bases spanning the gap. Germline V lookup: CDR1 GTSNPN, CDR2 SVGIG (reference sequence). The CDR3 runs 14 residues. CDR3 bases: TGTGCCTGGAGTTTGCTGGACGGGGACACTGAAGCTTTCTTT. Translation: CAWSLLDGDTEAFF. Using reference TRBV30 and TRBJ1-1 for the parts outside the CDR3, the full variable domain is SQTIHQWPATLVQPVGSPLSLECTVEGTSNPNLYWYRQAAGRGLQLLFYSVGIGQISSEVPQNLSASRPQDRQFILSSKKLLLSDSGFYLCAWSLLDGDTEAFFGQGTRLTVV.

The rearrangement joins TRBV29-1 to TRBJ1-1; maybe TRBD1 (6 bases). Per the germline V gene, CDR1 is SQVTM and CDR2 is ANQGSEA. The CDR3 has 12 amino acids. CDR3 bases: TGCAACGCCCAGGAACAGGGCACTGAAGCTTTCTTT. It encodes CNAQEQGTEAFF.

This clone was seen a few times. This chain connects TRBV29-1 to TRBJ1-1; D might be TRBD1 (6 bases). This CDR3 is built from 14 residues. Germline values: CDR1 SQVTM, CDR2 ANQGSEA. Trimming stripped 3 bases from V and 3 bases from J, with 14 bases between. CDR3 protein: CSVDAGARYTEAFF. As DNA, the CDR3 is TGCAGCGTTGATGCAGGGGCGCGATACACTGAAGCTTTCTTT.

This clone was seen more than once but under ten times. CDR3 coding DNA: TGTGCCAGCAGCATGGGGGCCCGCACAGATACGCAGTATTTT. Its translation: CASSMGARTDTQYF. The chain employs TRBV6-4 and TRBJ2-3; D perhaps matches TRBD1 (6 bases). This CDR3 spans 14 amino acids. Trimming stripped 6 bases from V and 1 base from J, with 11 bases between. Germline CDR1 reads MRHNA; CDR2 reads SNTAGT.

J is TRBJ2-5 and V is TRBV5-1; D gene unclear. Per the germline V gene, CDR1 is SGHRS and CDR2 is YFSETQ. The CDR3 consists of 12 residues. Trimming took 0 bases from V and 1 from J, leaving 1 base between them. The chain's CDR3 is CASSLAQETQYF. For the CDR3, the DNA is TGCGCCAGCAGCTTGGCCCAAGAGACCCAGTACTTC.

The chain has TRBV6-5 and TRBJ2-5; D may be TRBD1 (6 bases). Between the trimmed V and J ends, which lost 6 bases and 5 bases, there was a span of 16 bases. Germline V lookup: CDR1 MNHEY, CDR2 SVGAGI. The CDR3 length is 14 residues. CDR3 protein: CASSWGPQGETQYF. The DNA of the CDR3 is TGTGCCAGCAGCTGGGGCCCACAGGGTGAGACCCAGTACTTC.

The table lists this clone with a few counts. The chain employs TRBV6-5 and TRBJ1-2; D not resolved. Germline V gene sequence: CDR1 MNHEY, CDR2 SVGAGI. Trimming left V 5 bases short and J 4 bases short, with 11 bases between. This CDR3 is 13 amino acids long. The CDR3 DNA reads as TGTGCCAGCAGTCGAACTTCCTCCTATGGCTACACCTTC. The encoded protein is CASSRTSSYGYTF.

This clone showed up just a few times. The chain joins TRBV2 to TRBJ2-7; unclear D gene. Trimming took 8 bases from V and 2 from J, leaving 7 bases between them. Germline-derived CDR1 and CDR2 are SNHLY and FYNNEI. This CDR3 contains 11 residues. The CDR3 reads CASRRTYEQYF. Written as DNA, the CDR3 is TGTGCCAGCCGAAGAACCTACGAGCAGTACTTC.

This chain connects TRBV29-1 to TRBJ2-1; a weak D match, TRBD1 (6 bases). Germline loops: CDR1 SQVTM, CDR2 ANQGSEA. Trimming shortened V by 2 bases and J by 7 bases, and 21 bases separated the two germline ends. The CDR3 covers 16 residues. In DNA, the CDR3 is TGCAGCGTTGAACCGGACAGACCACCCCCCTGGAATGAGCAGTTCTTC. Translated: CSVEPDRPPPWNEQFF.

V usage is TRBV11-3 and J usage is TRBJ2-7; 8 bases line up with TRBD2. The CDR3 extends over 15 amino acids. Per the germline V gene, CDR1 is SGHNT and CDR2 is YENEEA. After removal of 2 bases from V and 2 bases from J, the junction contained 5 bases not matched to a gene. CDR3 loop: CASSLRGGYTYEQYF. In DNA, the CDR3 is TGTGCCAGCAGCTTACGCGGGGGGTATACCTACGAGCAGTACTTC.

This chain connects TRBV30 to TRBJ1-1; D is unresolved. CDR1 is GTSNPN and CDR2 is SVGIG in the germline V gene (reference sequence). The V end was cut by 3 bases, the J end by 0 bases, with 11 bases between. The CDR3 loop spans 14 amino acids. CDR3 nucleotides: TGTGCCTGGAGGGTAGTGGGGATGAACACTGAAGCTTTCTTT. Translating gives CAWRVVGMNTEAFF.

A word on this clone: Other DNA sequences in the sample encode the same CDR3. The chain is built from TRBV11-2 and TRBJ2-5; D is undetermined. Between the trimmed V and J ends, which lost 3 bases and 5 bases, there was a span of 4 bases. From germline, CDR1 is SGHAT and CDR2 FQNNGV. This CDR3 is built from 11 residues. CDR3 sequence (DNA): TGTGCCAGCAGCTTCGGGGAGACCCAGTACTTC. This sequence encodes CASSFGETQYF.

The rearrangement uses TRBV5-1 and TRBJ2-3, with D unclear. Trimming removed 3 bases from V and 0 bases from J, with 5 bases in between. Germline lookup yields CDR1 SGHRS and CDR2 YFSETQ. CDR3 length: 13 amino acids. CDR3 amino acids: CASSYDSTDTQYF. As DNA, the CDR3 is TGCGCCAGCAGCTATGACAGCACAGATACGCAGTATTTT.

The rearrangement links TRBV5-1 to TRBJ2-7; a weak D match, TRBD1 (6 bases). V was pared by 0 bases and J by 6 bases, with 16 bases between. Per germline, CDR1 SGHRS and CDR2 YFSETQ. The CDR3 contains 15 residues. CDR3 amino acids: CASSLEGQGLAEQYF. Written as DNA, the CDR3 is TGCGCCAGCAGCTTGGAGGGGCAGGGGCTTGCCGAGCAGTACTTC.

Many counts were recorded for this clone. V and J are TRBV11-2 and TRBJ1-6; D is undetermined. The CDR3 consists of 13 residues. Germline CDR1 reads SGHAT; CDR2 reads FQNNGV. Trimming removed 0 bases at V and 15 bases at J, with 12 bases between. CDR3 amino acids: CASSLDPAGFLHF. DNA of the CDR3: TGTGCCAGCAGCTTAGATCCGGCGGGGTTCCTCCACTTT.

To note about this clone: The same CDR3 can be traced to other DNA sequences in this sample. The chain joins TRBV29-1 to TRBJ2-7; 8 bases are a match to TRBD1. Germline CDR1 and CDR2: SQVTM and ANQGSEA. The CDR3 covers 13 residues. Losses at the gene ends were 3 bases for V and 3 bases for J; bases not matched to a gene: 4. The CDR3 DNA is TGCAGCGTTGAGGCAGGGGGCGGCTACGAGCAGTACTTC. Residues: CSVEAGGGYEQYF.

The table lists this clone with a count of one. The chain joins TRBV4-2 to TRBJ1-4; 11 nucleotides align to TRBD1. The CDR3 contains 16 residues. Trimming removed 4 bases from V and 7 bases from J; junction bases left unmatched: 8. Germline lookup yields CDR1 LGHNA and CDR2 YNFKEQ. The CDR3 protein is CASSPRTGGEGEKLFF. CDR3 nucleotide sequence: TGTGCCAGCAGCCCGAGGACAGGGGGCGAAGGTGAAAAACTGTTTTTT.

The rearrangement links TRBV15 to TRBJ2-7; 8 bases match TRBD2. J was trimmed by 6 bases and V by 0 bases; bases with no gene match: 10. Germline V gene lookup returns CDR1 LNHNV and CDR2 YYDKDF (reference sequence). This CDR3 is 16 amino acids long. The CDR3 here is CATSRDQGTRAAEQYF. The DNA for the CDR3 is TGTGCCACCAGCAGAGACCAGGGGACTAGAGCTGCCGAGCAGTACTTC. Drawing the rest from reference TRBV15 and TRBJ2-7, the complete variable domain is DAMVIQNPRYQVTQFGKPVTLSCSQTLNHNVMYWYQQKSSQAPKLLFHYYDKDFNNEADTPDNFQSRRPNTSFCFLDIRSPGLGDTAMYLCATSRDQGTRAAEQYFGPGTRLTVT.

The chain employs TRBV5-1 and TRBJ2-7; 13 nucleotides align to TRBD2. Germline V gene lookup returns CDR1 SGHRS and CDR2 YFSETQ. The CDR3 runs 15 residues. The junction had 6 bases not matched to a gene; V was cut back by 4 bases and J by 5 bases. The CDR3 sequence is CASSAQTSGGHEQYF. CDR3 nucleotides: TGCGCCAGCAGCGCCCAGACTAGCGGGGGGCACGAGCAGTACTTC.

This chain links TRBV27 with TRBJ1-2; the D gene is possibly TRBD1 (5 bases). The length of the CDR3 is 14 residues. Deletions cut 7 bases from V and 2 bases from J, with 14 bases between. In germline, CDR1 is MNHEY, CDR2 SMNVEV (reference sequence). The CDR3 DNA reads TGTGCCAGCACCCCGGCAGGGTACAACTATGGCTACACCTTC. This gives the protein CASTPAGYNYGYTF.

The V gene is TRBV27, the J gene TRBJ2-5; 7 bases are a match to TRBD1. Trimming cost V 7 bases and J 2 bases; bases outside gene matches: 16. The germline V gene has CDR1 MNHEY and CDR2 SMNVEV (reference sequence). There are 17 residues in the CDR3. CDR3 protein: CASKATGRDRRQETQYF. The CDR3, as DNA: TGTGCCAGCAAGGCCACAGGTCGGGACAGAAGACAAGAGACCCAGTACTTC.

The sample holds a few counts of this clone. The chain has TRBV7-2 and TRBJ2-7; D is uncertain. V gave up 5 bases and J gave up 2 bases, with 16 bases separating them. From germline, CDR1 is SGHTA and CDR2 FQGNSA. The CDR3 totals 15 residues. CDR3 residues: CASSPGPAPTYEQYF. The CDR3 DNA is TGTGCCAGCAGCCCTGGGCCCGCCCCCACCTACGAGCAGTACTTC. Variable domain in full (rest from reference TRBV7-2 and TRBJ2-7): GAGVSQSPSNKVTEKGKDVELRCDPISGHTALYWYRQSLGQGLEFLIYFQGNSAPDKSGLPSDRFSAERTGGSVSTLTIQRTQQEDSAVYLCASSPGPAPTYEQYFGPGTRLTVT.

This clone was picked up a small number of times. The chain employs TRBV11-3 and TRBJ2-1; 10 nucleotides agree with TRBD2. Trimming at V came to 6 bases and at J to 3 bases, leaving 17 bases not matched to a gene. The CDR3 has 19 residues. Germline V lookup: CDR1 SGHNT, CDR2 YENEEA. Here the CDR3 reads CASSYSDPLAGDNYNEQFF. The CDR3 coding sequence is TGTGCCAGCAGTTATTCGGACCCTCTAGCGGGGGATAACTACAATGAGCAGTTCTTC.

The CDR3 spells CASSFETPSLFF. CDR3 DNA sequence: TGTGCCAGCAGCTTCGAAACCCCCTCCCTGTTCTTC. The chain uses TRBV7-9 and TRBJ2-1; D gene unclear. Per the germline V gene, CDR1 is SEHNR and CDR2 is FQNEAQ (reference sequence). V lost 3 bases and J lost 15, with 15 bases in between. The CDR3 covers 12 residues.

This chain links TRBV29-1 with TRBJ2-3; possibly TRBD2 for D (5 bases). Germline V gene data show CDR1 as SQVTM and CDR2 as ANQGSEA. V lost 7 bases to trimming and J lost 1 base, with 12 bases between them. The CDR3 has 13 amino acids. For the CDR3, the DNA is TGCAGCGCCTCAACGCGGGGCACAGATACGCAGTATTTT. Protein product: CSASTRGTDTQYF.